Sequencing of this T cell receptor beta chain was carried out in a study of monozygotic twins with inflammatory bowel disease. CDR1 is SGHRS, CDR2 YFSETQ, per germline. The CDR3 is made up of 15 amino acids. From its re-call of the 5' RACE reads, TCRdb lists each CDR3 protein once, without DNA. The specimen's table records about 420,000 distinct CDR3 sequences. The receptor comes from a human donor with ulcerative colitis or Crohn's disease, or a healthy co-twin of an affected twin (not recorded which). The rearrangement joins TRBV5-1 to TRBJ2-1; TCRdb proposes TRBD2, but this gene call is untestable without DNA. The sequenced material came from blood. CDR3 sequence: CASSGDSSGTWEQFF.